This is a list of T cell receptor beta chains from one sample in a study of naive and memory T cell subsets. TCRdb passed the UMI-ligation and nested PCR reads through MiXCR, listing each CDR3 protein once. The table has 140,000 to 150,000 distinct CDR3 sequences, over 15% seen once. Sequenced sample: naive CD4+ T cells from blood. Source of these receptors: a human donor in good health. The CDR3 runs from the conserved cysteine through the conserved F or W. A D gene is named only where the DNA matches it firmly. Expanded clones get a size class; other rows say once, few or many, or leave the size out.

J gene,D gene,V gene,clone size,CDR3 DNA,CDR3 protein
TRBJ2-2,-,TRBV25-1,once,TGTGCCAGCAGAGCCGCCGGGTCCACCGGGGAGCTGTTTTTT,CASRAAGSTGELFF
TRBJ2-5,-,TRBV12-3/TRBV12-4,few,TGTGCCAGCAGTACTGGGGACGGCCAAGAGACCCAGTACTTC,CASSTGDGQETQYF
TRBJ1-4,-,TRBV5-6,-,TGTGCCAGCAGCTTGGCGGGGAATAATGAAAAACTGTTTTTT,CASSLAGNNEKLFF
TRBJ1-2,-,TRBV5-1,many,TGCGCCAGCAGCTTGGGAACAGTCGGAGGAAACGGCTACACCTTC,CASSLGTVGGNGYTF
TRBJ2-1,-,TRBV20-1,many,TGCAGTGCTAGGCAGGTTGAGCAGTTCTTC,CSARQVEQFF
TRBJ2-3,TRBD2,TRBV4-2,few,TGTGCCAGCAGCCAAGAGGGACTAGCGGGGAGCACAGATACGCAGTATTTT,CASSQEGLAGSTDTQYF
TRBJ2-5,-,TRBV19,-,TGTGCCAGTAGCCCGCTGGGAGGTGGAGAGACCCAGTACTTC,CASSPLGGGETQYF
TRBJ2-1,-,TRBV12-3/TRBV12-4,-,TGTGCCAGCAGTGCCGTCAATGAGCAGTTCTTC,CASSAVNEQFF
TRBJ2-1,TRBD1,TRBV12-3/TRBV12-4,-,TGTGCCAGCAGTTTAGCCGGGACAGGGATGAGGAATGAGCAGTTCTTC,CASSLAGTGMRNEQFF
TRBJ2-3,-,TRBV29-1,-,TGCAGCGTTGGCCAGCGCACAGATACGCAGTATTTT,CSVGQRTDTQYF
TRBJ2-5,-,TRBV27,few,TGTGCCAGCAGCCCCCGGGTAACGGGGTGGGAGACCCAGTACTTC,CASSPRVTGWETQYF
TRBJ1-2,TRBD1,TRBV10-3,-,TGTGCCATCAGTGAGGACAGGGTCGGCTACACCTTC,CAISEDRVGYTF
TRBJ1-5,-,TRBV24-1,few,TGTGCCACCAGTGAACGATTAAATCAGCCCCAGCATTTT,CATSERLNQPQHF
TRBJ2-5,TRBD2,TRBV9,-,TGTGCCAGCAGCGGCACTGGACTAGCGGAAGAGACCCAGTACTTC,CASSGTGLAEETQYF
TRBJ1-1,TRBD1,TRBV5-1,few,TGCGCCAGCAGCTGGGACAGGGAGAACACTGAAGCTTTCTTT,CASSWDRENTEAFF
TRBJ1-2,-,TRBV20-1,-,TGCAGTGCTAGAACAGGGAATGGCTACACCTTC,CSARTGNGYTF
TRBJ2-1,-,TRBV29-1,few,TGCAGCGGAGAACGGAATGAGCAGTTCTTC,CSGERNEQFF
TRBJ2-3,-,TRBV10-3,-,TGTGCCACCGCGGACAGTACAGATACGCAGTATTTT,CATADSTDTQYF
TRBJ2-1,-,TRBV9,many,TGTGCCAGCAGCGTAGATGGTGAGCAGTTCTTC,CASSVDGEQFF
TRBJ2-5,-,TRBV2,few,TGTGCCAGCAGTGAATCGGGCCCCCGGACCCAGTACTTC,CASSESGPRTQYF
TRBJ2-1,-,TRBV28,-,TGTGCCAGCATATCGGACTCTTGGGGCAGCTTGAGCTCCTACAATGAGCAGTTCTTC,CASISDSWGSLSSYNEQFF
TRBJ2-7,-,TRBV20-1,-,TGCAGTGCTAGAGATTCGGTAGGACTCAACTACGAGCAGTACTTC,CSARDSVGLNYEQYF
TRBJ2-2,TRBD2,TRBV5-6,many,TGTGCCAGCAGGGTGACCGGGACTAGCGGATTTGCGAACACCGGGGAGCTGTTTTTT,CASRVTGTSGFANTGELFF
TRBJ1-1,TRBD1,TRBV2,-,TGTGCCAGCAGTAGTACAGGGGGTGGGAACACTGAAGCTTTCTTT,CASSSTGGGNTEAFF
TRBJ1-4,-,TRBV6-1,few,TGTGCCAGCACCGGAGGACCCCTGGAAAAACTGTTTTTT,CASTGGPLEKLFF
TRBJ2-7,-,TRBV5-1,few,TGCGCCAGCCCTTTTCCCGGGGCCGGGTACGAGCAGTACTTC,CASPFPGAGYEQYF
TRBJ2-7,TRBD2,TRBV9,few,TGTGCCAGCAGCGTTGACGGGGGAGGGTTAGGGGAGCAGTACTTC,CASSVDGGGLGEQYF
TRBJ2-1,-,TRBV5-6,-,TGTGCCAGCAGCTTCAGGACAGTCGACTACAATGAGCAGTTCTTC,CASSFRTVDYNEQFF